This T cell receptor (beta chain) was recorded in a study of CD8 T cells in ankylosing spondylitis. General study findings and limits: Earlier reports found some motif variants in synovial fluid and blood in reactive arthritis. Made up of about eight highly homologous variants, a TCR beta motif appeared characteristic of ankylosing spondylitis blood. Matched ankylosing spondylitis synovial fluid reportedly showed significant enrichment of disease-linked clones.

Preparation of TCR beta libraries was done by quantitative 5'-RACE with molecular barcodes. TCRdb passed the 5' RACE reads through MiXCR, listing each CDR3 protein once. The top ten clones hold approximately 15% of a sample with approximately 200,000 distinct CDR3 sequences, about 13% of them seen once. Trimming took 5 bases from V and 9 from J, leaving 24 bases between them. The CDR3 has 15 amino acids. Germline V CDR1 and CDR2: SGHRS, YFSETQ. This clonotype was observed many times. The antigen remains undetermined. What was sequenced was blood, either unsorted or a sorted T cell fraction (not recorded which). This chain connects TRBV5-1 to TRBJ2-7; TRBD2 is a possible D gene (5 bases). The receptor comes from a male donor with ankylosing spondylitis or in good health (not recorded which). CDR3 nucleotides: TGCGCCAGCAGTTACTTCAGGAGCTCGAGGGCCGGGCAGTACTTC. It codes for CASSYFRSSRAGQYF. Full variable domain (missing parts from reference TRBV5-1 and TRBJ2-7): KAGVTQTPRYLIKTRGQQVTLSCSPISGHRSVSWYQQTPGQGLQFLFEYFSETQRNKGNFPGRFSGRQFSNSRSEMNVSTLELGDSALYLCASSYFRSSRAGQYFGPGTRLTVT.